The 3 T cell receptor beta chains in this list originate from one sample, sequenced in a study of T cell responses to AZD1222 COVID-19 vaccine. Sequencing was performed with immunoSEQ multiplex PCR; in TCRdb, only in-frame clones are kept and a portion is missing. The table lists around 130,000 clones, 75% to 95% of them singletons. This specimen consisted of peripheral blood, obtained 28 days after the second AZD1222 dose. These receptor sequences come from an adult who received the AZD1222 COVID-19 vaccine.

The chain's CDR3 is CASSSWDSNYGYTF. Written as DNA, the CDR3 is TGTGCCAGCAGTTCCTGGGACAGTAACTATGGCTACACCTTC. V gene TRBV2 combines with J gene TRBJ1-2; 7 nucleotides line up with TRBD1. Germline values: CDR1 SNHLY, CDR2 FYNNEI. V lost 5 bases, J lost 1 base, and 4 bases stayed unmatched. The CDR3 length is 14 residues.

The rearrangement joins TRBV27 to TRBJ1-5; D ambiguous. The germline CDR1 and CDR2 sequences are MNHEY and SMNVEV (reference sequence). The CDR3 extends over 14 amino acids. Trimming removed 5 bases from V and 0 bases from J, with 8 bases in between. CDR3 protein: CASSPIPSNQPQHF. The CDR3 nucleotides are TGTGCCAGCAGTCCGATCCCTAGCAATCAGCCCCAGCATTTT.

The DNA for the CDR3 is TGTGCCAGCAGCTTAGACCAGTGGAGGGGGGTAGAAGCTTTCTTT. It translates to CASSLDQWRGVEAFF. The V and J genes are TRBV11-2 and TRBJ1-1; possibly TRBD1 for D (6 bases). This CDR3 is 15 amino acids long. V lost 0 bases to trimming and J lost 8 bases, with 16 bases between them. CDR1 is SGHAT, CDR2 FQNNGV, per germline.